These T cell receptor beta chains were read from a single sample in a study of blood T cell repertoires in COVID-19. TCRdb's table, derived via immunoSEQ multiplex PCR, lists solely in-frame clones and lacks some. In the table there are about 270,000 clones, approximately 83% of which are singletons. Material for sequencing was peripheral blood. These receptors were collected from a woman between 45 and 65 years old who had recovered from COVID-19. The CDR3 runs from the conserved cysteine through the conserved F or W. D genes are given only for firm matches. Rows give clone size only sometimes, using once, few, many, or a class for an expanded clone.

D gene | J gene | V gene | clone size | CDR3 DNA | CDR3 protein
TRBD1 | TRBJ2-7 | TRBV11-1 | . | TGTGCCAGCAGCCACGGACAGGAAAGGAACGAGCAGTACTTC | CASSHGQERNEQYF
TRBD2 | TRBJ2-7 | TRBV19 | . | TGTGCCAGTAGTATCTCGGGGACTAGCGGCTACTACGAGCAGTACTTC | CASSISGTSGYYEQYF
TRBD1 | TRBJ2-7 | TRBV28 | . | TGTGCCAGCAGCTATGGACAGGGGAGCTCCTACGAGCAGTACTTC | CASSYGQGSSYEQYF
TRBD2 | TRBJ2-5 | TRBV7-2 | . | TGTGCCAGCAGCTTAGGGCTAGCGGGGAAAGAGACCCAGTACTTC | CASSLGLAGKETQYF
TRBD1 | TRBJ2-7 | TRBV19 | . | TGTGCCAGTAGTCGGACAGGACAAACCGACTACGAGCAGTACTTC | CASSRTGQTDYEQYF
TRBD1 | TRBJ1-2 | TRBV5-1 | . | TGCGCCAGCAGCTCAGGACAGGCCCTCAACTATGGCTACACCTTC | CASSSGQALNYGYTF
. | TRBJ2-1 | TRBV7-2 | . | TGTGCCAGCAGCTTAGACGAGGCTCCAGCTATCCCGTATGAGCAGTTCTTC | CASSLDEAPAIPYEQFF
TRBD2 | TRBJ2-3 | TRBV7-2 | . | TGTGCCAGCAGCTTACCCCCGGGACTAGCGTCAGATACGCAGTATTTT | CASSLPPGLASDTQYF
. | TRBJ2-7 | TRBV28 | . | TGTGCCAGCAGTTTACGACTTACCGCCTATACCTACGAGCAGTACTTC | CASSLRLTAYTYEQYF
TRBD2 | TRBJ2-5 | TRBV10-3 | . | TGTGCCATCAGAGGGACTAGCGGGGACGAAGAGACCCAGTACTTC | CAIRGTSGDEETQYF
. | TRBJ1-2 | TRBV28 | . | TGTGCCAGCAGTTTATTCAACAGAAACTATGGCTACACCTTC | CASSLFNRNYGYTF
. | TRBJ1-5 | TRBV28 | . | TGTGCCAGCAGCACCACGGGGTCCCAGCATTTT | CASSTTGSQHF
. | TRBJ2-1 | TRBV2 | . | TGTGCCAGCTCTGACAGGCCGTTAAGCTCCTACAATGAGCAGTTCTTC | CASSDRPLSSYNEQFF
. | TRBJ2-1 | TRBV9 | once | TGTGCCAGCAGCCCCAGACAGATTCTCATCAATGAGCAGTTCTTC | CASSPRQILINEQFF
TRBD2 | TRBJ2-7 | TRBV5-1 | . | TGCGCCAGCAGCTTGGGCGAGGGCGGGAGTGAGCAGTACTTC | CASSLGEGGSEQYF
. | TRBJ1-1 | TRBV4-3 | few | TGCGCCAGCAGCCAAGATTGGGGGGGGGACACTGAAGCTTTCTTT | CASSQDWGGDTEAFF
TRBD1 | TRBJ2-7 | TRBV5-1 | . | TGCGCCAGCAGCTTGGGTGCCGGGACAGGGACGTACGAGCAGTACTTC | CASSLGAGTGTYEQYF